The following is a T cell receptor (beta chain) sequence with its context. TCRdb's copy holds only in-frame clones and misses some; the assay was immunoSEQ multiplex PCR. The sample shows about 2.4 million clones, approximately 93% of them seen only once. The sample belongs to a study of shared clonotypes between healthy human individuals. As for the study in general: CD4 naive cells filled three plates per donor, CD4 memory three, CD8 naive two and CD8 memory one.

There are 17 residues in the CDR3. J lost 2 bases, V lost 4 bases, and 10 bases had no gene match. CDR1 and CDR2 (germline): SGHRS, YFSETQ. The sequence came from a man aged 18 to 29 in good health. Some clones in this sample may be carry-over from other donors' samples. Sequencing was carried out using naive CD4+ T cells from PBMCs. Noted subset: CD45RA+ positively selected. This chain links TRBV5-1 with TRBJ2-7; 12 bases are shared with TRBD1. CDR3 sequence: CASSRGTGGSPPYEQYF. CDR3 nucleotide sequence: TGCGCCAGCAGCCGAGGGACAGGGGGCTCCCCCCCCTACGAGCAGTACTTC.